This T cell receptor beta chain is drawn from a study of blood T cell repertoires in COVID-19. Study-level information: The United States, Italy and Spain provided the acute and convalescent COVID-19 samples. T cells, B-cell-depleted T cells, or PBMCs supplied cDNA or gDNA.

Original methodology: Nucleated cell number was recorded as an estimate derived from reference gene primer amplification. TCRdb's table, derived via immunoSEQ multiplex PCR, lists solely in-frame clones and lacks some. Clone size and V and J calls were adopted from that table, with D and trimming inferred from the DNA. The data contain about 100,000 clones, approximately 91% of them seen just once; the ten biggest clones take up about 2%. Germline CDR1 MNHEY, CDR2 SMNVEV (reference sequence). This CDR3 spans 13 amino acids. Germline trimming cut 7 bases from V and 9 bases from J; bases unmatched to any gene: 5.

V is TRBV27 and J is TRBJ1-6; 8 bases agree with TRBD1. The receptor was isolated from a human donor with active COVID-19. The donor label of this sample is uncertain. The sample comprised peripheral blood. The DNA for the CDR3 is TGTGCCAGCAACAGGGGGTCGGGTTCACCCCTCCACTTT. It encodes CASNRGSGSPLHF.